The rows below give T cell receptor beta chains drawn from one sample of a study of molecular identifiers for immune sequencing clone quantification. TCRdb redid the calling of the PCR reads with MiXCR, one entry per CDR3 protein. This table holds roughly 100,000 distinct CDR3 sequences, under 40% found once. Input material: naive CD8+ T cells from blood, with Jurkat cell RNA spiked in. The receptors shown here come from a human donor in good health. Some libraries in this study had Jurkat cell RNA spiked in. CDR3s include the opening cysteine and the closing phenylalanine or tryptophan. Fields, in order: J gene, D gene, clone size, V gene, CDR3 protein, CDR3 DNA. A D gene is named only where the DNA matches it firmly. Some rows have no size entry. The others give once, few or many, or a class for an expanded clone.

j_call: TRBJ2-2
d_call: TRBD1
clone_size: few
v_call: TRBV4-1
cdr3_aa: CASSQRTGVLTGELFF
cdr3_nt: TGCGCCAGCAGCCAACGGACAGGGGTCCTAACCGGGGAGCTGTTTTTT

j_call: TRBJ2-2
d_call: NA
clone_size: NA
v_call: TRBV12-3/TRBV12-4
cdr3_aa: CASGGPGGTRTGELFF
cdr3_nt: TGTGCCAGCGGGGGCCCTGGGGGGACCCGCACCGGGGAGCTGTTTTTT

j_call: TRBJ2-1
d_call: NA
clone_size: few
v_call: TRBV19
cdr3_aa: CASTHPEYNEQFF
cdr3_nt: TGTGCCAGTACCCATCCGGAGTACAATGAGCAGTTCTTC

j_call: TRBJ2-7
d_call: NA
clone_size: NA
v_call: TRBV28
cdr3_aa: CASSTPLVVTYEQYF
cdr3_nt: TGTGCCAGCAGTACCCCTTTAGTAGTGACCTACGAGCAGTACTTC

j_call: TRBJ2-1
d_call: TRBD2
clone_size: few
v_call: TRBV27
cdr3_aa: CASSPTLAVSSYNEQFF
cdr3_nt: TGTGCCAGCAGCCCTACCCTAGCGGTTAGCTCCTACAATGAGCAGTTCTTC

j_call: TRBJ2-3
d_call: TRBD1
clone_size: NA
v_call: TRBV27
cdr3_aa: CASIDRATDTQYF
cdr3_nt: TGTGCCAGCATTGACAGGGCCACAGATACGCAGTATTTT

j_call: TRBJ2-3
d_call: TRBD2
clone_size: NA
v_call: TRBV12-3/TRBV12-4
cdr3_aa: CASRSMTSGTYSDTQYF
cdr3_nt: TGTGCCAGCAGATCCATGACTAGCGGGACTTACTCAGATACGCAGTATTTT

j_call: TRBJ2-7
d_call: NA
clone_size: NA
v_call: TRBV27
cdr3_aa: CASSKASSFEQYF
cdr3_nt: TGTGCCAGCAGTAAGGCCAGCTCCTTCGAGCAGTACTTC

j_call: TRBJ2-5
d_call: TRBD2
clone_size: many
v_call: TRBV5-1
cdr3_aa: CASSGLAETQYF
cdr3_nt: TGCGCCAGCAGCGGACTAGCAGAGACCCAGTACTTC

j_call: TRBJ2-7
d_call: NA
clone_size: many
v_call: TRBV11-2
cdr3_aa: CASSLGASAYEQYF
cdr3_nt: TGTGCCAGCAGCTTAGGAGCAAGTGCCTACGAGCAGTACTTC

j_call: TRBJ2-1
d_call: TRBD2
clone_size: once
v_call: TRBV4-1
cdr3_aa: CASSQGTSHNEQFF
cdr3_nt: TGCGCCAGCAGCCAAGGGACTAGTCACAATGAGCAGTTCTTC

j_call: TRBJ2-3
d_call: NA
clone_size: NA
v_call: TRBV4-3
cdr3_aa: CASSQGAGTDTQIF
cdr3_nt: TGCGCCAGCAGCCAAGGGGCCGGCACAGATACGCAGATTTTT

j_call: TRBJ2-7
d_call: NA
clone_size: NA
v_call: TRBV2
cdr3_aa: CASRLIYEQYF
cdr3_nt: TGTGCCAGCAGACTCATCTACGAGCAGTACTTC

j_call: TRBJ2-5
d_call: NA
clone_size: NA
v_call: TRBV9
cdr3_aa: CASSVGGGGAVLETQYF
cdr3_nt: TGTGCCAGCAGCGTCGGGGGCGGGGGAGCCGTCTTGGAGACCCAGTACTTC

j_call: TRBJ2-3
d_call: TRBD2
clone_size: NA
v_call: TRBV4-3
cdr3_aa: CASRQQTLLAGGPSATQYF
cdr3_nt: TGCGCCAGCAGGCAACAAACTCTACTAGCGGGAGGTCCCTCAGCTACGCAGTATTTT

j_call: TRBJ1-1
d_call: NA
clone_size: NA
v_call: TRBV5-1
cdr3_aa: CASNAGGQLNTEALF
cdr3_nt: TGCGCCAGCAACGCGGGGGGGCAGTTGAACACTGAAGCTCTCTTT

j_call: TRBJ1-5
d_call: NA
clone_size: NA
v_call: TRBV15
cdr3_aa: CATSPNVASNQPQHF
cdr3_nt: TGTGCCACCAGCCCTAATGTGGCTAGCAATCAGCCCCAGCATTTT

j_call: TRBJ2-6
d_call: NA
clone_size: NA
v_call: TRBV6-2/TRBV6-3
cdr3_aa: CASSYSIRRSYSGANVLTF
cdr3_nt: TGTGCCAGCAGTTACTCGATAAGAAGGTCCTACTCTGGGGCCAACGTCCTGACTTTC